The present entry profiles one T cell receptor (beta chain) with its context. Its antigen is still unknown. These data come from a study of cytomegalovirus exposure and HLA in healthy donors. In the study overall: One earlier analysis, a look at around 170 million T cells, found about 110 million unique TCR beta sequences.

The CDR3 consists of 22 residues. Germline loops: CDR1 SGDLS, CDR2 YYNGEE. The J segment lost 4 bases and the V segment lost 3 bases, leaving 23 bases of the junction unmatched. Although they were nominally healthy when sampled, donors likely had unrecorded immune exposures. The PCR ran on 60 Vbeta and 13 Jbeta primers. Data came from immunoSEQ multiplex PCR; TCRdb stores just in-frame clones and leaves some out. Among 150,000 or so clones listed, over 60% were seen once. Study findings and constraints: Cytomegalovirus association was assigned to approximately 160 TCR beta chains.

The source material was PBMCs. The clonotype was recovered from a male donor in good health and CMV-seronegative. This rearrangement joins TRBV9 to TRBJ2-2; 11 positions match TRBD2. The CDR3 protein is CASSGPPVGGSGGVFGTGELFF. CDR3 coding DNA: TGTGCCAGCAGCGGCCCTCCCGTAGGGGGTAGCGGGGGGGTGTTCGGCACCGGGGAGCTGTTTTTT.